This T cell receptor (beta chain) was found in a study of blood T cell repertoires in COVID-19. Trimming pared 3 bases from V and 2 bases from J, leaving 10 bases between. Germline CDR1 MDHEN, CDR2 SYDVKM. The CDR3 has 14 residues. Measured with immunoSEQ multiplex PCR; TCRdb has only the in-frame clones, and not every one. Counted here are tens of thousands of clones, less than 85% occurring once; the ten biggest clones make up 8.8%. The chain combines TRBV28 with TRBJ1-2, with a weak D call TRBD1 (5 bases). This clonotype was sampled from a man aged 55 to 70 with acute or convalescent COVID-19. The sample taken for sequencing was peripheral blood. CDR3 nucleotides: TGTGCCAGCAGTTTTCGGGGGTCCAACTATGGCTACACCTTC. Translated, it gives CASSFRGSNYGYTF.